This entry features one T cell receptor (beta chain) sequence. The patients all showed relapse after autologous stem cell transplantation, while their brentuximab vedotin exposure varied. By magnetic negative selection, CD8+ T cells were isolated from the thawed PBMCs. V was trimmed by 3 bases and J by 4 bases, leaving 17 bases between them. The germline CDR1 and CDR2 sequences are SGHTS and YDEGEE. The CDR3 is 15 residues long. Data came from immunoSEQ multiplex PCR; TCRdb stores just in-frame clones and leaves some out. The data show over 2,500 clones, around 70% seen once. The data belong to a study of PD-1 blockade in classical Hodgkin lymphoma.

This chain connects TRBV5-8 to TRBJ2-7, with D perhaps assigned TRBD1 or TRBD2 (5 bases each). The receptor comes from a human donor with classical Hodgkin lymphoma. Sample: CD8+ T cells from blood, taken at baseline. The CDR3 protein is CASSYEGQGGYEQYF. The CDR3 bases are TGTGCCAGCAGCTACGAGGGGCAGGGTGGATACGAGCAGTACTTC.